This is a list of T cell receptor beta chains from one sample in a study of CD8 T cells in ankylosing spondylitis. TCRdb independently ran MiXCR on the 5' RACE reads; one entry per CDR3 protein. The sample includes about 220,000 distinct CDR3 sequences, approximately 10% of them seen just once. The sample was blood, either unsorted or a sorted T cell fraction (not recorded which). These receptor sequences come from a male donor with ankylosing spondylitis or in good health (not recorded which). CDR3s include the opening cysteine and the closing phenylalanine or tryptophan. Each record gives: V gene, CDR3 length, clone size, J gene, D gene, CDR3 DNA, CDR3 protein. A D gene is named only where the DNA matches it firmly. Rows give clone size only sometimes, using once, few, many, or a class for an expanded clone.

V: TRBV5-1
length: 14
size: many
J: TRBJ2-3
D: .
DNA: TGCGCCACTCGGCCAGCAGGGGGGCAAGATACGCAGTATTTT
CDR3: CATRPAGGQDTQYF

V: TRBV29-1
length: 14
size: few
J: TRBJ2-1
D: .
DNA: TGCAGCGTTGGTAAGGGGCCTATATACAATGAGCAGTTCTTC
CDR3: CSVGKGPIYNEQFF

V: TRBV10-3
length: 14
size: .
J: TRBJ1-2
D: TRBD1
DNA: TGTGCCATCAGTGATTATCAGGGGGGCTATGGCTACACCTTC
CDR3: CAISDYQGGYGYTF

V: TRBV10-3
length: 15
size: many
J: TRBJ2-2
D: TRBD2
DNA: TGTGCCATCAGTACAGTTCAGCGGGGAGGCGGGGAGCTGTTTTTT
CDR3: CAISTVQRGGGELFF

V: TRBV5-1
length: 17
size: many
J: TRBJ2-4
D: .
DNA: TGCGCCAGGAGCTTGTTGGGACAAGCCCTAGCCAAAAACATTCAGTACTTC
CDR3: CARSLLGQALAKNIQYF

V: TRBV2
length: 16
size: many
J: TRBJ2-5
D: .
DNA: TGTGCCAGCAGTGAAAATGGGGTGACGATTGGGGAGACCCAGTACTTC
CDR3: CASSENGVTIGETQYF

V: TRBV15
length: 15
size: .
J: TRBJ1-1
D: .
DNA: TGTGCCACCAGCAGAGATGAGAACGGGGTGGCTGAAGCTTTCTTT
CDR3: CATSRDENGVAEAFF

V: TRBV12-3/TRBV12-4
length: 14
size: .
J: TRBJ1-4
D: .
DNA: TGTGCCAGCATGCCGGTGGGTCGTAATGAAAAACTGTTTTTT
CDR3: CASMPVGRNEKLFF

V: TRBV5-6
length: 14
size: many
J: TRBJ1-1
D: TRBD1
DNA: TGTGCCAGCAGCGGGACAGTATCGAACACTGAAGCTTTCTTT
CDR3: CASSGTVSNTEAFF

V: TRBV9
length: 16
size: many
J: TRBJ1-3
D: TRBD1
DNA: TGTGCCAGCAGCGTAGGAGGACAGGGGAGAGGAAACACCATATATTTT
CDR3: CASSVGGQGRGNTIYF

V: TRBV20-1
length: 15
size: few
J: TRBJ2-7
D: .
DNA: TGCAGTGCTAGAGCTACCGGGACACAGACCTACGAGCAGTACTTC
CDR3: CSARATGTQTYEQYF

V: TRBV9
length: 15
size: many
J: TRBJ2-5
D: .
DNA: TGTGCCAGCAGCGTAGCGGGGGGCGTCCAAGAGACCCAGTACTTC
CDR3: CASSVAGGVQETQYF

V: TRBV5-1
length: 14
size: many
J: TRBJ2-3
D: .
DNA: TGCGCCAGCAGCTTGGTGACAGCCACAGATACGCAGTATTTT
CDR3: CASSLVTATDTQYF

V: TRBV12-3/TRBV12-4
length: 18
size: .
J: TRBJ2-7
D: TRBD1
DNA: TGTGCCAGCAGTCCACAAGAATACATCGGACAGGCCAGCTACGAGCAGTACTTC
CDR3: CASSPQEYIGQASYEQYF

V: TRBV7-6
length: 13
size: few
J: TRBJ2-7
D: TRBD2
DNA: TGTGCCAGCAGCACAAGGCGGGGGGTCGAGCAGTACTTC
CDR3: CASSTRRGVEQYF

V: TRBV15
length: 16
size: many
J: TRBJ2-2
D: .
DNA: TGTGCCACCAGCAGAGATAGACTTCTCCTGGCCGGGGAGCTGTTTTTT
CDR3: CATSRDRLLLAGELFF

V: TRBV2
length: 16
size: many
J: TRBJ2-3
D: TRBD2
DNA: TGTGCCAGCAGTGCTGAGGTCGGGGGGATCACAGATACGCAGTATTTT
CDR3: CASSAEVGGITDTQYF

V: TRBV24-1
length: 16
size: many
J: TRBJ2-1
D: TRBD2
DNA: TGTGCCACCAGTGACCGGAGCGGGGGGGCCGACAATGAGCAGTTCTTC
CDR3: CATSDRSGGADNEQFF

V: TRBV3-1
length: 16
size: few
J: TRBJ2-5
D: TRBD2
DNA: TGTGCCAGCAGCTCCAGACTAGCGGGGGACCAAGAGACCCAGTACTTC
CDR3: CASSSRLAGDQETQYF

V: TRBV20-1
length: 14
size: .
J: TRBJ2-7
D: .
DNA: TGCAGTGCTAGAGTCGGCAGGGCGGCCGACGAGCAGTACTTC
CDR3: CSARVGRAADEQYF

V: TRBV7-6
length: 13
size: few
J: TRBJ2-5
D: .
DNA: TGTGCCAGCAGCCCAATCCAGACGGAGACCCAGTACTTC
CDR3: CASSPIQTETQYF

V: TRBV3-1
length: 14
size: few
J: TRBJ2-2
D: .
DNA: TGTGCCACCCAAAAGACAGTGGTCACCGGGGAGCTGTTTTTT
CDR3: CATQKTVVTGELFF

V: TRBV5-1
length: 14
size: many
J: TRBJ2-5
D: .
DNA: TGCGCCAGCAGCTTGGAGGTAGTACAAGAGACCCAGTACTTC
CDR3: CASSLEVVQETQYF

V: TRBV7-2
length: 14
size: few
J: TRBJ1-5
D: TRBD1
DNA: TGTGCCAGCAGCGGGACAGGGGGCCATCAGCCCCAGCATTTT
CDR3: CASSGTGGHQPQHF

V: TRBV5-1
length: 15
size: few
J: TRBJ2-5
D: TRBD2
DNA: TGCGCCAGCAACAGTAATCCGGGGGGGTTTGCGACCCAGTACTTC
CDR3: CASNSNPGGFATQYF

V: TRBV24-1
length: 11
size: few
J: TRBJ1-2
D: TRBD1
DNA: TGTGCCACCAGGCTGACAGGGGGTTACACCTTC
CDR3: CATRLTGGYTF

V: TRBV7-8
length: 15
size: .
J: TRBJ1-5
D: .
DNA: TGTGCCAGCAGCTTTGGGACTGGGGTGGATCAGCCCCAGCATTTT
CDR3: CASSFGTGVDQPQHF

V: TRBV12-3/TRBV12-4
length: 13
size: many
J: TRBJ1-6
D: .
DNA: TGTGCCAGCACCCAGGGGATAAATTCACCCCTCCACTTT
CDR3: CASTQGINSPLHF

V: TRBV21-1
length: 15
size: medium-sized
J: TRBJ1-2
D: .
DNA: TGTGCCAGCAGCTCAGACAGGGGTACCCTCTATGGCTACACCTTC
CDR3: CASSSDRGTLYGYTF

V: TRBV6-1
length: 14
size: many
J: TRBJ1-6
D: TRBD1
DNA: TGTGCCAGCAGTCCACAGGGGGTCAGGGGTCCCCTCCACTTT
CDR3: CASSPQGVRGPLHF

V: TRBV9
length: 15
size: few
J: TRBJ1-2
D: TRBD1
DNA: TGTGCCAGCAGCGAGGGGGCCAGGAGCCTGTATGGCTACACCTTC
CDR3: CASSEGARSLYGYTF

V: TRBV10-3
length: 14
size: few
J: TRBJ2-5
D: TRBD1
DNA: TGTGCCATCAGGGGGACAGGGGGCTCGGAGACCCAGTACTTC
CDR3: CAIRGTGGSETQYF

V: TRBV12-3/TRBV12-4
length: 14
size: .
J: TRBJ2-3
D: TRBD2
DNA: TGTGCCAGCAGTTGGGGGACTAGCGCAGATACGCAGTATTTT
CDR3: CASSWGTSADTQYF

V: TRBV6-5
length: 14
size: many
J: TRBJ1-5
D: .
DNA: TGTGCCAGCAGTTACAGGGCAGCTGGTACAGCCCAGCATTTT
CDR3: CASSYRAAGTAQHF

V: TRBV12-3/TRBV12-4
length: 16
size: many
J: TRBJ2-1
D: TRBD2
DNA: TGTGCCAGCAGAGCGTTGGGCGGGGGCTCCTACAATGAGCAGTTCTTC
CDR3: CASRALGGGSYNEQFF

V: TRBV25-1
length: 17
size: many
J: TRBJ1-1
D: .
DNA: TGTGCCAGCAGTGAAGGGCGTGTCGGGGGACGGGGCACTGAAGCTTTCTTT
CDR3: CASSEGRVGGRGTEAFF

V: TRBV7-9
length: 14
size: many
J: TRBJ2-2
D: .
DNA: TGTGCCAGCAGCTTAGGAGAGAATACCGGGGAGCTGTTTTTT
CDR3: CASSLGENTGELFF

V: TRBV7-9
length: 14
size: many
J: TRBJ2-3
D: .
DNA: TGTGCCAGCAGCTCGGGACCGAACACAGATACGCAGTATTTT
CDR3: CASSSGPNTDTQYF

V: TRBV5-1
length: 17
size: many
J: TRBJ1-1
D: .
DNA: TGCGCCAGCAGCTTGGCCGGGGGGAGAACCGGGGACACTGAAGCTTTCTTT
CDR3: CASSLAGGRTGDTEAFF

V: TRBV9
length: 16
size: many
J: TRBJ2-6
D: .
DNA: TGTGCCAGCAGCCCCCGAGAGGGATCTGGGGCCAACGTCCTGACTTTC
CDR3: CASSPREGSGANVLTF

V: TRBV5-1
length: 15
size: many
J: TRBJ2-1
D: .
DNA: TGCGCCAGCAGCATGGACCTAGCCTCCTACAATGAGCAGTTCTTC
CDR3: CASSMDLASYNEQFF

V: TRBV12-3/TRBV12-4
length: 15
size: many
J: TRBJ2-7
D: TRBD1
DNA: TGTGCCAGCAGTCGACCTACAGGGGCAACCTACGAGCAGTACTTC
CDR3: CASSRPTGATYEQYF